These T cell receptor beta chains were read from a single sample in a study of blood T cells in healthy people across ages. TCRdb redid the calling of the 5' RACE reads with MiXCR, one entry per CDR3 protein. The data hold over 1,500,000 distinct CDR3 sequences, with roughly two fifths observed a single time. Sequenced: blood. Receptors originate from a human donor in good health. CDR3s include the opening cysteine and the closing phenylalanine or tryptophan. D genes are given only for firm matches. Clone size appears in some rows only: once, few, many, or a class for an expanded clone.

>TRBJ2-7|TRBV12-3/TRBV12-4|NA|few
CASSPRGRSTYEQYF
TGTGCCAGCAGTCCTCGGGGGCGTTCCACCTACGAGCAGTACTTC
>TRBJ2-5|TRBV20-1|NA|NA
CSARGYQETQYF
TGCAGTGCTAGGGGCTACCAAGAGACCCAGTACTTC
>TRBJ1-2|TRBV7-2|NA|NA
CASSSWRGANGYTF
TGTGCCAGCAGCTCATGGCGGGGAGCAAATGGCTACACCTTC
>TRBJ2-7|TRBV20-1|TRBD2|NA
CSASPLSGGPPYEQYF
TGCAGTGCTAGCCCCCTTAGCGGGGGGCCGCCCTACGAGCAGTACTTC
>TRBJ2-1|TRBV4-1|TRBD2|NA
CASSLRGGLSNEQFF
TGCGCCAGCAGCCTGCGGGGGGGCCTTAGCAATGAGCAGTTCTTC
>TRBJ2-3|TRBV2|NA|NA
CACRERGDTQYF
TGTGCCTGCAGAGAAAGGGGAGATACGCAGTATTTT
>TRBJ2-7|TRBV4-1|NA|NA
CASSQLEEQYF
TGCGCCAGCAGCCAGCTTGAAGAGCAGTACTTC
>TRBJ2-7|TRBV29-1|NA|NA
CSAAIRSSSYEQYF
TGCAGCGCAGCCATCAGGTCTAGCTCCTACGAGCAGTACTTC
>TRBJ2-3|TRBV6-2/TRBV6-3|NA|NA
CASSYSASNTDTQYF
TGTGCCAGCAGTTACTCAGCGTCGAACACAGATACGCAGTATTTT
>TRBJ2-5|TRBV7-2|NA|few
CASSSAGTGSGETQYF
TGTGCCAGCAGCTCGGCCGGGACCGGGAGTGGAGAGACCCAGTACTTC
>TRBJ2-3|TRBV28|NA|once
CASSNGGLTSTDTQYF
TGTGCCAGCAGTAATGGGGGGCTGACGAGCACAGATACGCAGTATTTT
>TRBJ2-3|TRBV7-2|TRBD1|few
CASSARTGVNTQYF
TGTGCCAGCAGCGCGCGGACAGGGGTAAATACGCAGTATTTT
>TRBJ1-2|TRBV20-1|NA|NA
CSARNPNYGYTF
TGCAGTGCTAGAAACCCGAACTATGGCTACACCTTC
>TRBJ2-3|TRBV15|TRBD2|many
CATSNGGGVSDTQYF
TGTGCCACCAGCAACGGGGGGGGCGTGTCGGATACGCAGTATTTT
>TRBJ2-3|TRBV4-3|NA|few
CASSQEGLITDTQYF
TGCGCCAGCAGCCAAGAGGGACTCATCACAGATACGCAGTATTTT
>TRBJ2-5|TRBV7-3|NA|NA
CASSLMDGETQYF
TGTGCCAGCAGCCTGATGGACGGAGAGACCCAGTACTTC
>TRBJ2-1|TRBV6-2/TRBV6-3|NA|few
CASSYSDSRNEQFF
TGTGCCAGCAGTTACTCAGACAGCCGCAATGAGCAGTTCTTC
>TRBJ1-5|TRBV20-1|TRBD1|NA
CSARYRGIGNQPQHF
TGCAGTGCTAGGTACAGGGGAATCGGCAATCAGCCCCAGCATTTT
>TRBJ1-1|TRBV6-2/TRBV6-3|TRBD1|NA
CASSTGQGEKYTEAFF
TGTGCCAGCAGTACGGGACAGGGGGAAAAATACACTGAAGCTTTCTTT
>TRBJ1-1|TRBV6-4|TRBD1|NA
CASSDAGGRAFF
TGTGCCAGCAGTGACGCAGGGGGTCGAGCTTTCTTT
>TRBJ1-2|TRBV20-1|NA|NA
CSALTPSGYDYTF
TGCAGTGCACTGACCCCCTCGGGCTATGACTACACCTTC
>TRBJ2-7|TRBV13|TRBD2|few
CASRQTSGGYEQYF
TGTGCCAGCAGGCAAACTAGCGGGGGTTACGAGCAGTACTTC